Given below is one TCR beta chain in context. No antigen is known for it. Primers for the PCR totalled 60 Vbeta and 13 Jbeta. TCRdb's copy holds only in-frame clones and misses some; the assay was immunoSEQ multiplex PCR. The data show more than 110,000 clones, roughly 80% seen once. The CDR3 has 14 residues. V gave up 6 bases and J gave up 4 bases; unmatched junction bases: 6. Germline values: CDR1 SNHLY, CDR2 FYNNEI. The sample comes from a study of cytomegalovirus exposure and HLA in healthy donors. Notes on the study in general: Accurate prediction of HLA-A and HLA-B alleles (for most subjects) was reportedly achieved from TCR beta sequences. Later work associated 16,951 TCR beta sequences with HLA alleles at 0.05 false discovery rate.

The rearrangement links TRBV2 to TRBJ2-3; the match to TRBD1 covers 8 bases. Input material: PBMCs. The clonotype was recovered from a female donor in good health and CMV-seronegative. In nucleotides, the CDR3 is TGTGCCAGCAGACAACGGACAGGGCCAGATACGCAGTATTTT. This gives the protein CASRQRTGPDTQYF.